This TCR beta chain was recovered during a study of response to subunit inactivated influenza vaccine (dated by TCRdb to the late 2010s). In the study overall: To follow how T cells responded to a trivalent subunit inactivated influenza vaccine, the researchers relied on deep quantitative profiling of the T cell receptor repertoire.

The library was obtained by RT-PCR. The instrument was an Illumina HiSeq 2500. The raw public reads went through TCRdb reprocessing: fastp at Q25, MiXCR clone calling, in-frame beta chains kept. CDR3 protein duplicates are merged, each entry listing the most common genes and DNA. In all, the sample holds about 700,000 distinct CDR3 sequences, and approximately 15% of those were seen once. In total, the top ten clones hold 6% to 8% of the sample. Beyond this particular receptor, the publication reports: The authors proposed that each seasonal influenza vaccination may bring in only a limited number of new T cells.

The junction carries 6 bases between V and J, which are trimmed by 4 bases and 5 bases respectively. The germline V gene provides CDR1 SGHTA and CDR2 FQGNSA. The CDR3 numbers 12 residues from cysteine through phenylalanine. Left in the record is the CDR3 DNA by itself, 36 bases read in frame from the first base. A note on this clonotype: The antigen this receptor binds is unknown. No base quality values were provided; no much bigger clone lies one nucleotide off.

The V gene is TRBV7-2 and the J gene is TRBJ1-5, with the D gene uncertain. The sequence came from a man in his fifties or sixties who received an inactivated influenza vaccine. Donor details come from another sample of the same person, matched by shared clones. Source: PBMCs from blood, taken 14 to 15 days before vaccination. The CDR3 region: CASSSSYQPQHF. The DNA sequence reads TGTGCCAGCAGCTCCTCTTATCAGCCCCAGCATTTT.